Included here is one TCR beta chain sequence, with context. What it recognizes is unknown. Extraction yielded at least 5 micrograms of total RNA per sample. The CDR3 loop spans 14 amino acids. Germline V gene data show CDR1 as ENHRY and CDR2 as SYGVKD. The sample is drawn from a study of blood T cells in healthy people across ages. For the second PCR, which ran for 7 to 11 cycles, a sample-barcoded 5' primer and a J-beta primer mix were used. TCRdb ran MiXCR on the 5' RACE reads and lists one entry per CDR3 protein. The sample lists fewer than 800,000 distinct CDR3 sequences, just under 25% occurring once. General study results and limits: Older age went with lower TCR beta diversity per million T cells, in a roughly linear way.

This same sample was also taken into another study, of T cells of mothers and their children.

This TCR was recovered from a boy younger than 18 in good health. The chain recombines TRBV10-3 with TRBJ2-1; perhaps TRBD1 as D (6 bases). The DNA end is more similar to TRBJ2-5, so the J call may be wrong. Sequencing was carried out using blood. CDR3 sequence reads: CAISESAQGETQYF. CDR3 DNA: TGTGCCATCAGTGAGTCGGCACAGGGCGAGACCCAGTACTTC.